The source of this T cell receptor beta chain is a study of identical twins. TCRdb recomputed calls from the 5' RACE reads with MiXCR, one row per CDR3 protein. Found here are about 280,000 distinct CDR3 sequences, under 9% of them singletons; the top ten hold over 2%. The ends lost 7 bases at V and 3 bases at J; junction bases unmatched: 14. The CDR3 spans 17 residues. Per germline, CDR1 SEHNR and CDR2 FQNEAQ (reference sequence). Study-wide results and caveats: Invariant MAIT and iNKT cells are populations that could partly confound zero-insertion analyses.

This clonotype was detected many times. As yet, its antigen is unknown. These same records also appear under a second study, on yellow fever vaccine responses in identical twins.

The TCR sequence derives from a young woman in good health. Input material: memory (CD45RO+) T cells sorted from blood. This rearrangement joins TRBV7-9 to TRBJ2-1, with TRBD2 matching 8 bases. The chain's CDR3 is CASKKKGLEVLYNEQFF. CDR3 nucleotide sequence: TGTGCCAGCAAGAAAAAGGGACTAGAGGTCCTCTACAATGAGCAGTTCTTC.